A single sample gave rise to the 23 T cell receptor beta chains below, sequenced in a study of T cell clones after liver transplantation. Produced via immunoSEQ multiplex PCR; TCRdb's table is partial and in-frame only. Among under 20,000 clones listed, 80% to 90% were seen once. The material was CD8+ T cells from blood, obtained before liver transplant. These receptors were obtained from a human donor who received a liver transplant.

V is TRBV2 and J is TRBJ2-3, with 9 bases aligning to TRBD2. There are 13 residues in the CDR3. The V gene end was trimmed by 8 bases and the J gene end by 0 bases; junction bases not matched to a gene: 0. Germline CDR1 reads SNHLY; CDR2 reads FYNNEI. For the CDR3, the DNA is TGTGCCAGCGGACTAGCGAGCACAGATACGCAGTATTTT. Encoded protein: CASGLASTDTQYF.

In the case of this clone: A read error may produce the germline difference seen at one junction end. The V gene is TRBV7-2, the J gene TRBJ2-5; 10 nucleotides match TRBD2. CDR1 and CDR2 from the germline V gene are SGHTA and FQGNSA. The CDR3 is 15 amino acids. As DNA, the CDR3 is TGTGCCAGCACCTTAGTACTAGCGGGAAGGGAGACCCAGTACTTC. The encoded protein is CASTLVLAGRETQYF.

This clone was seen a single time. This chain uses TRBV7-8 with TRBJ1-3; D remains ambiguous. The CDR3 consists of 16 residues. Germline CDR1 and CDR2: SGHVS and FQNEAQ. The V and J ends lost 1 base and 0 bases respectively, with 10 bases between them. The CDR3 protein is CASSLVQPDSGNTIYF. CDR3 in DNA: TGTGCCAGCAGCTTAGTACAGCCTGACTCTGGAAACACCATATATTTT. Drawing the rest from reference TRBV7-8 and TRBJ1-3, the complete variable domain is GAGVSQSPRYKVAKRGQDVALRCDPISGHVSLFWYQQALGQGPEFLTYFQNEAQLDKSGLPSDRFFAERPEGSVSTLKIQRTQQEDSAVYLCASSLVQPDSGNTIYFGEGSWLTVV.

The J gene is TRBJ2-2, the V gene TRBV5-1, with D unresolved. The CDR3 extends over 14 amino acids. Germline CDR1 and CDR2: SGHRS and YFSETQ. The V end was cut by 3 bases, the J end by 4 bases, with 10 bases between. CDR3 loop: CASSWRGPTGELFF. The CDR3 DNA reads TGCGCCAGCAGCTGGCGAGGACCCACCGGGGAGCTGTTTTTT.

This clone was seen just once. The CDR3 bases are TGTGCCAGCAGCTTAGGAGGGGGGCACGAGCAGTACTTC. The encoded protein is CASSLGGGHEQYF. The J gene is TRBJ2-7, the V gene TRBV7-9; perhaps D is TRBD1 or TRBD2 (6 bases each). V lost 1 base to trimming and J lost 5 bases, with 9 bases between them. The germline V gene has CDR1 SEHNR and CDR2 FQNEAQ (reference sequence). The CDR3 sequence is 13 residues long.

The CDR3: CASSSASVEQYF. The CDR3 nucleotides read TGTGCCAGCAGTTCCGCTAGCGTCGAGCAGTACTTC. The chain couples TRBV2 to TRBJ2-7, with a possible D match to TRBD2 (6 bases). Germline values: CDR1 SNHLY, CDR2 FYNNEI. The ends were cut back, 5 bases at V and 6 bases at J, with 11 bases in the middle. The CDR3 covers 12 residues.

The chain has TRBV4-1 and TRBJ1-5; a possible D gene is TRBD1 (5 bases). Germline V gene sequence: CDR1 MGHRA, CDR2 YSYEKL. The CDR3 has 15 amino acids. V was shortened by 1 base and J by 4 bases, with 11 bases between the two germline ends. CDR3 region: CASSQVAGMNQPQHF. CDR3 DNA: TGCGCCAGCAGCCAAGTCGCAGGGATGAATCAGCCCCAGCATTTT.

The V and J genes are TRBV6-1 and TRBJ1-1, with D unresolved. CDR1 and CDR2 (germline): MNHNS, SASEGT. The length of the CDR3 is 16 residues. V lost 1 base to trimming and J lost 4 bases, with 16 bases between them. The CDR3 is CASSEGGVFPATEAFF. CDR3 DNA: TGTGCCAGCAGTGAAGGAGGAGTCTTTCCCGCCACTGAAGCTTTCTTT.

The J gene is TRBJ2-1, the V gene TRBV30; 7 nucleotides line up with TRBD1. Germline trimming cut 1 base from V and 7 bases from J; bases unmatched to any gene: 1. The length of the CDR3 is 12 residues. In germline, CDR1 is GTSNPN, CDR2 SVGIG (reference sequence). In DNA form, the CDR3 reads TGTGCCTGGAGTGAGACAGGGAATGAGCAGTTCTTC. Protein product: CAWSETGNEQFF.

The chain links TRBV5-1 to TRBJ1-4; 11 bases match TRBD1. Germline V gene lookup returns CDR1 SGHRS and CDR2 YFSETQ. The CDR3 extends over 18 amino acids. V was pared by 4 bases and J by 7 bases, with 15 bases of the junction left unmatched. The CDR3 here is CASSLWWDRGARTEKLFF. In DNA, the CDR3 is TGCGCCAGCAGCCTGTGGTGGGACAGGGGGGCAAGGACTGAAAAACTGTTTTTT.

V gene TRBV9 combines with J gene TRBJ2-3; TRBD2 is a possible D gene (6 bases). The CDR3 has 13 amino acids. V was shortened by 6 bases and J by 3 bases, with 11 bases between the two germline ends. Per the germline V gene, CDR1 is SGDLS and CDR2 is YYNGEE. CDR3: CASNPGLTDTQYF. CDR3 DNA: TGTGCCAGCAACCCGGGACTGACAGATACGCAGTATTTT.

CDR3 nucleotides: TGTGCCTGGGGCACAGGGCTAGGGACTGAAGCTTTCTTT. Residues: CAWGTGLGTEAFF. The V and J genes are TRBV30 and TRBJ1-1; tentatively, D is TRBD1 (6 bases). This CDR3 is 13 amino acids long. CDR1 GTSNPN and CDR2 SVGIG come from the germline V gene (reference sequence). V lost 5 bases and J lost 5, with 15 bases in between. Full variable domain (missing parts from reference TRBV30 and TRBJ1-1): SQTIHQWPATLVQPVGSPLSLECTVEGTSNPNLYWYRQAAGRGLQLLFYSVGIGQISSEVPQNLSASRPQDRQFILSSKKLLLSDSGFYLCAWGTGLGTEAFFGQGTRLTVV.

The chain joins TRBV5-1 to TRBJ2-3; TRBD2 agrees at 10 bases. The CDR3 totals 15 residues. Germline lookup yields CDR1 SGHRS and CDR2 YFSETQ. V dropped 3 bases and J dropped 2; count of bases not matched to a gene: 3. In DNA form, the CDR3 reads TGCGCCAGCAGCTACCTAGCGGGGGACACAGATACGCAGTATTTT. It specifies CASSYLAGDTDTQYF.

CDR3 DNA: TGTGCCAGCAGCCCCTCGGTCGTTTACGAGCAGTACTTC. Translation: CASSPSVVYEQYF. The chain is built from TRBV27 and TRBJ2-7; no firm D call. Trimming removed 6 bases from V and 4 bases from J, with 13 bases in between. Germline V gives CDR1 MNHEY, CDR2 SMNVEV (reference sequence). There are 13 residues in the CDR3.

The CDR3 DNA reads as TGTGCCAGCAGCCCGCGGGGACCTGGAAACACCATATATTTT. Translated, it gives CASSPRGPGNTIYF. The gene calls are TRBV9 and TRBJ1-3; D might be TRBD1 (5 bases). Trimming removed 4 bases from V and 2 bases from J, with 10 bases in between. The CDR3 totals 14 residues. From germline, CDR1 is SGDLS and CDR2 YYNGEE.

The table lists this clone with a count of one. The rearrangement links TRBV27 to TRBJ1-5; D gene ambiguous. CDR1 MNHEY and CDR2 SMNVEV come from the germline V gene (reference sequence). CDR3 length equals 15 residues. The V end was cut by 2 bases, the J end by 0 bases, with 8 bases between. CDR3 residues: CASSLPAGSNQPQHF. CDR3 coding DNA: TGTGCCAGCAGTTTACCCGCTGGTAGCAATCAGCCCCAGCATTTT.

The rearrangement links TRBV11-2 to TRBJ2-3, with 8 bases matching TRBD1. The V segment lost 4 bases and the J segment 2 bases; nucleotides outside the gene matches: 11. The CDR3 has 17 residues. Germline lookup yields CDR1 SGHAT and CDR2 FQNNGV. Written as DNA, the CDR3 is TGTGCCAGCAGCTCGTTCCCAGGGGGCGAAGCCACAGATACGCAGTATTTT. As protein: CASSSFPGGEATDTQYF.

V gene TRBV19 combines with J gene TRBJ2-3; TRBD1 is a possible D gene (5 bases). The CDR3 has 14 residues. Germline CDR1 is LNHDA and CDR2 is SQIVND (reference sequence). V was pared by 2 bases and J by 4 bases, with 10 bases between. In DNA form, the CDR3 reads TGTGCCAGTAGTATAAGGGGCGGCGCAGATACGCAGTATTTT. Its protein product is CASSIRGGADTQYF.

The chain uses TRBV4-3 and TRBJ2-1, with D unclear. This CDR3 is 15 amino acids long. V was cut by 0 bases and J by 6 bases, with 12 bases left in between. Germline loops: CDR1 LGHNA, CDR2 YSLEER. DNA for the CDR3: TGCGCCAGCAGCCAAGATCTGATGGTTACCAATGAGCAGTTCTTC. It translates to CASSQDLMVTNEQFF.

The rearrangement uses TRBV19 and TRBJ1-1; no reliable D call. The CDR3 extends over 13 amino acids. Trimming removed 1 base from V and 1 base from J, with 4 bases in between. Looked up from germline, CDR1 is LNHDA and CDR2 is SQIVND (reference sequence). Here the CDR3 reads CASSIGRNTEAFF. CDR3 nucleotide sequence: TGTGCCAGTAGTATAGGGAGGAACACTGAAGCTTTCTTT.

The chain joins TRBV4-3 to TRBJ2-1, with TRBD2 matching over 14 bases. Per germline, CDR1 LGHNA and CDR2 YSLEER. V lost 3 bases, J lost 1 base, and 11 bases stayed unmatched. The CDR3 consists of 20 residues. The CDR3 region is CASSQVMGLAGVPSYNEQFF. CDR3 bases: TGCGCCAGCAGCCAGGTGATGGGACTAGCGGGAGTCCCTTCCTACAATGAGCAGTTCTTC.

As DNA, the CDR3 is TGCGCCAGCAGAAACACAGGGGGAGATCGGGAGACCCAGTACTTC. It translates to CASRNTGGDRETQYF. V gene TRBV4-1 combines with J gene TRBJ2-5, with 8 bases identical to TRBD1. CDR1 is MGHRA and CDR2 is YSYEKL in the germline V gene. Losses at the gene ends were 6 bases for V and 5 bases for J; bases not matched to a gene: 11. The CDR3 has 15 residues.

This clone has only a few counts. The chain uses TRBV27 and TRBJ2-1, with TRBD2 identical over 7 bases. Germline assignment: CDR1 MNHEY and CDR2 SMNVEV (reference sequence). The V gene end was trimmed by 6 bases and the J gene end by 3 bases; junction bases not matched to a gene: 5. The CDR3 loop spans 14 amino acids. The CDR3 sequence is CASSGGSLYNEQFF. The DNA for the CDR3 is TGTGCCAGCAGCGGCGGGAGCCTCTACAATGAGCAGTTCTTC.